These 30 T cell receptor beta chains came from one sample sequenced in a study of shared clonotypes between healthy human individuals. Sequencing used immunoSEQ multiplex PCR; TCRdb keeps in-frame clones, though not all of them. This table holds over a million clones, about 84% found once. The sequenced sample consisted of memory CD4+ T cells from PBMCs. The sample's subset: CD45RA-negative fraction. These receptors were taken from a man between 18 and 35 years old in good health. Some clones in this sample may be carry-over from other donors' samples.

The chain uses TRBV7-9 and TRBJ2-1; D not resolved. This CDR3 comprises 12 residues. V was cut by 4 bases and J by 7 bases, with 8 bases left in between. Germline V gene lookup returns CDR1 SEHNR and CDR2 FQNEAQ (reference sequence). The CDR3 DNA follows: TGTGCCAGCAGCTCGAGCTGGAATGAGCAGTTCTTC. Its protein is CASSSSWNEQFF.

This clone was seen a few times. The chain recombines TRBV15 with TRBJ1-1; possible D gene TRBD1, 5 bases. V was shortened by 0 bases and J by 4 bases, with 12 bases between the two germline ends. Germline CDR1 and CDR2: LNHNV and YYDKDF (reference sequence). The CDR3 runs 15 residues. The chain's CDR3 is CATSREVYRSTEAFF. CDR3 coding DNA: TGTGCCACCAGCAGAGAGGTTTACAGGTCCACTGAAGCTTTCTTT.

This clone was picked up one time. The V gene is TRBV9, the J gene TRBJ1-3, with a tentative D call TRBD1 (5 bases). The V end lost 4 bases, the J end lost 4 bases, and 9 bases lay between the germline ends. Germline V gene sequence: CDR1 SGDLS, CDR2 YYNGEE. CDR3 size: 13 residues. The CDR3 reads CASSPGLGNTIYF. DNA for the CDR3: TGTGCCAGCAGCCCGGGACTAGGAAACACCATATATTTT.

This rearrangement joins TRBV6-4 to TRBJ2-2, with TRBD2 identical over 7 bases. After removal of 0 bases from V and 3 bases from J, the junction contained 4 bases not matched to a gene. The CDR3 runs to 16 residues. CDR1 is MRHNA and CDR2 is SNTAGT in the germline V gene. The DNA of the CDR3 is TGTGCCAGCAGTGACTCCGTGGGAGGGCACACCGGGGAGCTGTTTTTT. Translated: CASSDSVGGHTGELFF.

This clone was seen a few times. This CDR3 reads CASSITSGGRYEQYF. Here the CDR3 DNA reads TGTGCCAGCAGTATAACTAGCGGGGGGAGGTACGAGCAGTACTTC. The chain is built from TRBV6-5 and TRBJ2-7, with 12 bases matching TRBD2. CDR3 length: 15 residues. V was pared by 5 bases and J by 4 bases, with 6 bases of the junction left unmatched. Looked up from germline, CDR1 is MNHEY and CDR2 is SVGAGI.

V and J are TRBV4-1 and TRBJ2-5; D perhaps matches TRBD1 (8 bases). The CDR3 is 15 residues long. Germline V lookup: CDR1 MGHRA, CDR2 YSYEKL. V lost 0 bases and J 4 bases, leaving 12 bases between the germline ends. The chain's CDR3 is CASSQDNRGGETQYF. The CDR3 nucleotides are TGCGCCAGCAGCCAAGATAACAGGGGGGGAGAGACCCAGTACTTC.

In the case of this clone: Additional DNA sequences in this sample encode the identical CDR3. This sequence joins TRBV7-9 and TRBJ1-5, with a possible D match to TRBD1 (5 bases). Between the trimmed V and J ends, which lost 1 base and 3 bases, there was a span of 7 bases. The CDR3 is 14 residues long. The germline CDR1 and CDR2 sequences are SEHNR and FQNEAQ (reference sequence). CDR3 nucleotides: TGTGCCAGCAGCTTAGGAGGGGACAATCAGCCCCAGCATTTT. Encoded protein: CASSLGGDNQPQHF.

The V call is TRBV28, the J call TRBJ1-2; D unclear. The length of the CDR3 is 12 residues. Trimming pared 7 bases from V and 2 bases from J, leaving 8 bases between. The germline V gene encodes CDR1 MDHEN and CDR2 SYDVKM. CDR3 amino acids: CASKYRNYGYTF. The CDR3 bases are TGTGCCAGCAAGTACAGAAACTATGGCTACACCTTC.

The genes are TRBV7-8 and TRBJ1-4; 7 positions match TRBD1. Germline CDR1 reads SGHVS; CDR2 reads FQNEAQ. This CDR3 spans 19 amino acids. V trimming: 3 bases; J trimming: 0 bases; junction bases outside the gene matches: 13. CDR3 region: CASSFPQTGTGPTNEKLFF. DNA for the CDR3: TGTGCCAGCAGCTTTCCGCAGACAGGGACGGGCCCAACTAATGAAAAACTGTTTTTT.

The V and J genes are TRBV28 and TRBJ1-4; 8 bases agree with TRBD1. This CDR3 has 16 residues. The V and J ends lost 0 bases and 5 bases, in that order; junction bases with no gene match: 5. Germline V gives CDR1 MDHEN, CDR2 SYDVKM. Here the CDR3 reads CASSLWVTGENEKLFF. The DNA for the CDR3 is TGTGCCAGCAGTTTATGGGTGACAGGGGAAAATGAAAAACTGTTTTTT.

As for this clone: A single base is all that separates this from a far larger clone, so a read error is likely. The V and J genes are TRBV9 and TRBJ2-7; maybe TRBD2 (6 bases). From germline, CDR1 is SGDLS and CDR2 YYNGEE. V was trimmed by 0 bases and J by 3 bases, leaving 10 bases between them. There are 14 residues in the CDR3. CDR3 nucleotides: TGTGCCAGCAGCGTAGGGGACGGGGGCTACGAGCAGTACTTC. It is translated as CASSVGDGGYEQYF.

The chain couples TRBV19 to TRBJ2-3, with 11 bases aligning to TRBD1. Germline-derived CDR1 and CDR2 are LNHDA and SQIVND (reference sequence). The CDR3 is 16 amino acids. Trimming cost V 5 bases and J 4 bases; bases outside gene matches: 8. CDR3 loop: CASSVRTGGGPDTQYF. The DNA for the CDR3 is TGTGCCAGTAGTGTCCGGACAGGGGGCGGGCCAGATACGCAGTATTTT. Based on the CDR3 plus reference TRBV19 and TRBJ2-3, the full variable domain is DGGITQSPKYLFRKEGQNVTLSCEQNLNHDAMYWYRQDPGQGLRLIYYSQIVNDFQKGDIAEGYSVSREKKESFPLTVTSAQKNPTAFYLCASSVRTGGGPDTQYFGPGTRLTVL.

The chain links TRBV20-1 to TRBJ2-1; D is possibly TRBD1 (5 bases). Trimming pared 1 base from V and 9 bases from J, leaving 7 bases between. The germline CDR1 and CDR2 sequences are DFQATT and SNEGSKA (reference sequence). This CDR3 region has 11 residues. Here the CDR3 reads CSARVGREQFF. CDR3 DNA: TGCAGTGCTAGAGTGGGGCGTGAGCAGTTCTTC.

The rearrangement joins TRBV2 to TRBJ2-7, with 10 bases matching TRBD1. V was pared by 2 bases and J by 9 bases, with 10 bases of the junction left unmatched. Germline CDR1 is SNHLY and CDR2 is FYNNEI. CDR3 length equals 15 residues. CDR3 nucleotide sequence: TGTGCCAGCAGTGAACAGGGACAGGGGAGAAGCGGGCAGTACTTC. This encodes CASSEQGQGRSGQYF.

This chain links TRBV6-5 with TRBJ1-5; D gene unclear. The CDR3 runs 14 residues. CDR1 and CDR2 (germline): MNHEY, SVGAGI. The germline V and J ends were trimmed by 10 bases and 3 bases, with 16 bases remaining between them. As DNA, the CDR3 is TGTGCCACCCGCCCGGCAGGATCCAATCAGCCCCAGCATTTT. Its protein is CATRPAGSNQPQHF.

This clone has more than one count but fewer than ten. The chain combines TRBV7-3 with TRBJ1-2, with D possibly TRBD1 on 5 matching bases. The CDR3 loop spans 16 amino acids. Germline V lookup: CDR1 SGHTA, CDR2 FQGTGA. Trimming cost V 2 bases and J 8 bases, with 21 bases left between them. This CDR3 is CASSLFGGAASGGYTF. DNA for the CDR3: TGTGCCAGCAGCTTATTCGGTGGGGCCGCCTCCGGAGGCTACACCTTC.

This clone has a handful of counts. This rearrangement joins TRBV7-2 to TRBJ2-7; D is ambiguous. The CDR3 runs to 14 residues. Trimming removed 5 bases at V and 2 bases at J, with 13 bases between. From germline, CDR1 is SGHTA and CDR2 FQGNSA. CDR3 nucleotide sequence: TGTGCCAGCAGCCCGCGACTTCAGACCTACGAGCAGTACTTC. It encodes CASSPRLQTYEQYF. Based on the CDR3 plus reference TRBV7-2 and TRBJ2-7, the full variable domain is GAGVSQSPSNKVTEKGKDVELRCDPISGHTALYWYRQSLGQGLEFLIYFQGNSAPDKSGLPSDRFSAERTGGSVSTLTIQRTQQEDSAVYLCASSPRLQTYEQYFGPGTRLTVT.

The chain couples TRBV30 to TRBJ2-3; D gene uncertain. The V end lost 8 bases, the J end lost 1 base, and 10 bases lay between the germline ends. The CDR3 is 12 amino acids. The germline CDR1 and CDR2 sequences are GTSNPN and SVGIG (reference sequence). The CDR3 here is CATDRGTDTQYF. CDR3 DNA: TGTGCCACGGATAGGGGCACAGATACGCAGTATTTT.

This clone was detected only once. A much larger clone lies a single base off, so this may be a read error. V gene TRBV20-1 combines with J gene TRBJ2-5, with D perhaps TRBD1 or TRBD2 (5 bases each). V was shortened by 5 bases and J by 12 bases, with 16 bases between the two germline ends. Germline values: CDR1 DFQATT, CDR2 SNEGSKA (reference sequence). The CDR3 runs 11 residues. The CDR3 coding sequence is TGCAGTGCTGGGGGTGGAGGTACTAAGTACTTC. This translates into CSAGGGGTKYF.

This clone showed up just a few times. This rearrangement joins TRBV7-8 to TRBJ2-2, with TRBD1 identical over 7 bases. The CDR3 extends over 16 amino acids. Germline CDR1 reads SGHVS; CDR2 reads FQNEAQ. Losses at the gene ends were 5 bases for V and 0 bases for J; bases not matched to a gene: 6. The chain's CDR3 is CASSDRTGANTGELFF. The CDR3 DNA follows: TGTGCCAGCAGCGACAGGACAGGTGCGAACACCGGGGAGCTGTTTTTT.

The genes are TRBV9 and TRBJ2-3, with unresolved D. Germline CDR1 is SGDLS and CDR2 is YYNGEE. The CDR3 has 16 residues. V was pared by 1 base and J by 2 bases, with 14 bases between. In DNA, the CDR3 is TGTGCCAGCAGCGTATCTGGGCGGAGACACACAGATACGCAGTATTTT. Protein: CASSVSGRRHTDTQYF.

CDR3 nucleotide sequence: TGTGCCAGCTACGAAAAGGGGACAGGCCCAGCGGCCCAGTACTTC. Translating it yields CASYEKGTGPAAQYF. The chain carries TRBV28 and TRBJ2-5; 8 bases are a match to TRBD1. Losses at the gene ends were 8 bases for V and 9 bases for J; bases not matched to a gene: 17. The germline V gene encodes CDR1 MDHEN and CDR2 SYDVKM. The CDR3 loop spans 15 amino acids.

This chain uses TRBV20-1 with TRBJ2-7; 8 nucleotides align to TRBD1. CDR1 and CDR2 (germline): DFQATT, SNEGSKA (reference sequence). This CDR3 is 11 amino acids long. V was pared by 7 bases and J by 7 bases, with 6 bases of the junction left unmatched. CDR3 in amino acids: CSGTGGREQYF. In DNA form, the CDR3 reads TGCAGTGGCACAGGGGGTCGGGAGCAGTACTTC.

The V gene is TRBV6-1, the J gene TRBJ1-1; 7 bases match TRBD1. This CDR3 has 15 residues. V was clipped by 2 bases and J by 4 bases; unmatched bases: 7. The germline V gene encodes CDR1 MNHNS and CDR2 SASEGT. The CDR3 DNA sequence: TGTGCCAGCAGTGAACTGAAGGGGGCGAGCACTGAAGCTTTCTTT. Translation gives CASSELKGASTEAFF.

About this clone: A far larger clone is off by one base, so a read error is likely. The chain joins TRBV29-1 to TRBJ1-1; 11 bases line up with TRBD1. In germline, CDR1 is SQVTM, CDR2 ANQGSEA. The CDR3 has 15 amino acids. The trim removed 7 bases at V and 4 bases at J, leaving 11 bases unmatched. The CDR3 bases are TGCAGCGCGGGGACAGGGGGGGGGATGGGCACTGAAGCTTTCTTT. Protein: CSAGTGGGMGTEAFF.

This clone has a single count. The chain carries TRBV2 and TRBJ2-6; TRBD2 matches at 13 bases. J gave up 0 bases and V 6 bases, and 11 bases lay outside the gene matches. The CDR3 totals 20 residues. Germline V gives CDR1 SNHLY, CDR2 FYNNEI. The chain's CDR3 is CASSAPGGLAGYSGANVLTF. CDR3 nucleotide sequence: TGTGCCAGCAGCGCCCCGGGGGGACTAGCGGGATACTCTGGGGCCAACGTCCTGACTTTC. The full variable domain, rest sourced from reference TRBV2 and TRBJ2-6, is EPEVTQTPSHQVTQMGQEVILRCVPISNHLYFYWYRQILGQKVEFLVSFYNNEISEKSEIFDDQFSVERPDGSNFTLKIRSTKLEDSAMYFCASSAPGGLAGYSGANVLTFGAGSRLTVL.

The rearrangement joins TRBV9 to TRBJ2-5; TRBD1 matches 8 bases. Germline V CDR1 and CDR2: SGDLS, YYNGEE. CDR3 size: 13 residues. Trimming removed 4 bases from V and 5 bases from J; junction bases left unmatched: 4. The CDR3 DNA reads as TGTGCCAGCAGCAAGACAGGGGCGGAGACCCAGTACTTC. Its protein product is CASSKTGAETQYF. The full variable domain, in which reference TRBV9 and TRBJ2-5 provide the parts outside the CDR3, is DSGVTQTPKHLITATGQRVTLRCSPRSGDLSVYWYQQSLDQGLQFLIQYYNGEERAKGNILERFSAQQFPDLHSELNLSSLELGDSALYFCASSKTGAETQYFGPGTRLLVL.

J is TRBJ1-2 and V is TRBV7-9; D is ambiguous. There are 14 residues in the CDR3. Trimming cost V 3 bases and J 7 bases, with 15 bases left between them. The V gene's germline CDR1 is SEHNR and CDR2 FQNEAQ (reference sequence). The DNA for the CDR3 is TGTGCCAGCAGCTTCGCCGGAGACGACTTTGGCTACACCTTC. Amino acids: CASSFAGDDFGYTF.

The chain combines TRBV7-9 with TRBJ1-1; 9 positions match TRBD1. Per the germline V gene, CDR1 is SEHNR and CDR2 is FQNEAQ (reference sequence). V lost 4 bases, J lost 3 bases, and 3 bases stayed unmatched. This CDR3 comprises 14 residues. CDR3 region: CASSSWDRDTEAFF. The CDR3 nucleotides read TGTGCCAGCAGCTCTTGGGACAGGGACACTGAAGCTTTCTTT.

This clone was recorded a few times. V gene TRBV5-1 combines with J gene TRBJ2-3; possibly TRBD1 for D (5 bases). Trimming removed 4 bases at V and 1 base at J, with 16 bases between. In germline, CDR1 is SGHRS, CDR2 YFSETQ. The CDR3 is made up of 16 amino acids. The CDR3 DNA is TGCGCCAGCAGCGTTGTGGGGCCGTGGGGCACAGATACGCAGTATTTT. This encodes CASSVVGPWGTDTQYF. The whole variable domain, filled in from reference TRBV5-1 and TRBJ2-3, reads KAGVTQTPRYLIKTRGQQVTLSCSPISGHRSVSWYQQTPGQGLQFLFEYFSETQRNKGNFPGRFSGRQFSNSRSEMNVSTLELGDSALYLCASSVVGPWGTDTQYFGPGTRLTVL.